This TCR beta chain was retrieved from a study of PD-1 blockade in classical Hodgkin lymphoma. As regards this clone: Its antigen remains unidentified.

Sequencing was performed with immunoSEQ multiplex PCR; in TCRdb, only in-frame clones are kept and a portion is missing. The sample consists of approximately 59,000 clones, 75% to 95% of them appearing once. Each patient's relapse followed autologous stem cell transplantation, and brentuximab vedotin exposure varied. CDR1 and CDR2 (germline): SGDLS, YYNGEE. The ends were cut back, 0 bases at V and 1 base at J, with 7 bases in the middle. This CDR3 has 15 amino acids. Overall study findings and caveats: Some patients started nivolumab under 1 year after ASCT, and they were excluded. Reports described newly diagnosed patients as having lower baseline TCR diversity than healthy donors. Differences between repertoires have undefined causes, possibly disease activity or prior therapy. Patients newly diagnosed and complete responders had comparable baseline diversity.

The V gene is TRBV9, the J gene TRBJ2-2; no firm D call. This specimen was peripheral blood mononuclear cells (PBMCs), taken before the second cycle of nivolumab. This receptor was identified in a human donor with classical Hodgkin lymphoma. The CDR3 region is CASSVAALNTGELFF. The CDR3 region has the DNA TGTGCCAGCAGCGTAGCGGCTCTGAACACCGGGGAGCTGTTTTTT.